A selection of T cell receptor beta chains follows, all from one sample in a study of blood T cell repertoires in COVID-19. Libraries were prepared by immunoSEQ multiplex PCR; TCRdb keeps only in-frame clonotypes and omits some of them. The top ten clones hold 13% to 15% of a sample with roughly 190,000 clones, roughly 80% of them seen once. Sequencing was done on a sample of peripheral blood. The receptors derive from a man aged 25-45 years with active or convalescent COVID-19. Both conserved end residues are part of each CDR3. The D gene is left open where the match is weak. The size field is filled for only some rows; it gives once, few, many or a size class.

d_gene	v_gene	j_gene	abundance	CDR3nt	CDR3aa
NA	TRBV6-5	TRBJ1-1	few	TGTGCCAGCAGTTACGAGGGAAGGAACACTGAAGCTTTCTTT	CASSYEGRNTEAFF
NA	TRBV4-3	TRBJ1-2	few	TGCGCCAGCAGCCAAGATACCACAGGGCCCTATGGCTACACCTTC	CASSQDTTGPYGYTF
TRBD1	TRBV6-5	TRBJ2-3	NA	TGTGCCAGCAGTTTTACAGGGGCCGCGGTCACAGATACGCAGTATTTT	CASSFTGAAVTDTQYF
TRBD1	TRBV27	TRBJ1-3	NA	TGTGCCAGCAGTTTGGACAGGCGCTCTGGAAACACCATATATTTT	CASSLDRRSGNTIYF
TRBD1	TRBV5-1	TRBJ1-2	few	TGCGCCAGCAGCTGGGGACAGTGGGTAGGGGCACCAATACCCAGGGGCTACACCTTC	CASSWGQWVGAPIPRGYTF
TRBD2	TRBV9	TRBJ2-5	once	TGTGCCAGCAGCGTAGTTGGTAGCGGGGGAGAGACCCAGTACTTC	CASSVVGSGGETQYF
NA	TRBV10-1	TRBJ1-3	NA	TGCGCCAGCAGTACGGGGAGCTCTGGAAACACCATATATTTT	CASSTGSSGNTIYF
TRBD2	TRBV10-1	TRBJ2-2	NA	TGCGCCAGCAGTGTGGTAGCGGGTGGCGACACCGGGGAGCTGTTTTTT	CASSVVAGGDTGELFF
NA	TRBV7-8	TRBJ2-7	NA	TGTGCCAGCAGCTTAGTAGGTCAGGGCTTCTACGAGCAGTACTTC	CASSLVGQGFYEQYF
NA	TRBV4-1	TRBJ2-3	NA	TGCGCCAGCAGCCAACAGGAAGACACAGATACGCAGTATTTT	CASSQQEDTDTQYF
NA	TRBV30	TRBJ2-1	NA	TGTGCCTGGAGAAGGGGGACCCCCTACAATGAGCAGTTCTTC	CAWRRGTPYNEQFF
NA	TRBV3-1/TRBV3-2	TRBJ2-2	NA	TGTGCCAGCAGCCAAGAGGTGTTACCAGGGGCTACAGCCACCGGGGAGCTGTTTTTT	CASSQEVLPGATATGELFF
NA	TRBV12-5	TRBJ1-1	NA	TGTGCTAGTGGTTTGACAGGGAACACTGAAGCTTTCTTT	CASGLTGNTEAFF
NA	TRBV5-1	TRBJ1-1	NA	TGCGCCAGCAGCTTGAAGACAGGCCGACAATCGTCTGAAGCTTTCTTT	CASSLKTGRQSSEAFF
NA	TRBV19	TRBJ2-3	NA	TGTGCGATAGGGGTGCGGGGCGCAGATACGCAGTATTTT	CAIGVRGADTQYF
NA	TRBV28	TRBJ1-6	NA	TGTGCCAGCAGTTCCCTCCGGGACACCTATAATTCACCCCTCCACTTT	CASSSLRDTYNSPLHF
TRBD1	TRBV30	TRBJ1-6	NA	TGTGCCTGGCGCAGGCGAGATGACCGGGACAGGGTTTTCGATTCACCCCTCCACTTT	CAWRRRDDRDRVFDSPLHF
TRBD1	TRBV27	TRBJ1-1	NA	TGTGCCAGCAGTTTACGCCTCGACAGGGCCCTCCGGGACACTGAAGCTTTCTTT	CASSLRLDRALRDTEAFF